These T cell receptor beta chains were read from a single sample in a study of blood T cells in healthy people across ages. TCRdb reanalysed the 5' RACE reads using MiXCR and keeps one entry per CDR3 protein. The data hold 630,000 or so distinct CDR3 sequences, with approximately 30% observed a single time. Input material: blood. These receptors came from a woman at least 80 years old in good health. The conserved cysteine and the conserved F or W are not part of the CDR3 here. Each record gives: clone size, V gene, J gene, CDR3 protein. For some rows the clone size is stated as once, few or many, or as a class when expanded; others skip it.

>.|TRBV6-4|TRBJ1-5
ASSFAADQPQH
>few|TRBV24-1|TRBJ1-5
ATSDSLGFGNQPQH
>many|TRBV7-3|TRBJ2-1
ASSLNSAGAYNEQF
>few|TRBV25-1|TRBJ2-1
ASGSNHFSGGNWNKQF
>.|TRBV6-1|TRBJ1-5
ASSPMPSQGWGLSNQPQH
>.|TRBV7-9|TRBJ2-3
ASSEIAGVTDTQY
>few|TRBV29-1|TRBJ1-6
SVRGGGGDGSPLH
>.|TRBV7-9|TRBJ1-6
ASSLEAGANSPLH
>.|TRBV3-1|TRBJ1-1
AGSQLPRTGYTEAF
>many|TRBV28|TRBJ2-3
ASSPLGLSGGASTDTQY
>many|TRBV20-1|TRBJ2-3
SAPARIQY
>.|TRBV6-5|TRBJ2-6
ASVRTGGIPGANVLT
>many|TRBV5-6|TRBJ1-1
ASSLDWAQTATEAF
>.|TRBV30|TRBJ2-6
AWSLPGRVSGANVRT
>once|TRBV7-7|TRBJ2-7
ASSRSPGLAYEQY
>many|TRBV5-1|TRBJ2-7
ASRDYRTPPYEQY
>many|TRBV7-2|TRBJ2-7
ASSLGREQY
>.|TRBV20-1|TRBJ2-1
SAPRGGASNEQF
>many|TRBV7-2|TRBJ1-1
ASSFAGTISNTEAF